This TCR beta chain is from a study of a mutant IDH1 vaccine in newly diagnosed glioma. Findings of the study overall: Any relationship between pseudoprogression and changes in top peripheral T cell clonotypes seemed absent.

Germline lookup yields CDR1 SEHNR and CDR2 FQNEAQ (reference sequence). The germline V and J ends were trimmed by 0 bases and 0 bases, with 12 bases remaining between them. This CDR3 spans 17 amino acids. Time point specified: week 35, safety follow-up. Mutant IDH1 20-mer peptide, at 300 ug, made up each vaccine dose, with topical imiquimod. TCRdb's table, derived via immunoSEQ multiplex PCR, lists solely in-frame clones and lacks some. The table lists approximately 61,000 clones, 80% to 90% of them singletons, with 5.4% in the top ten. With respect to this clone: What it binds is not known.

This clonotype was sampled from a man aged 40-49 years with glioma. The chain is built from TRBV7-9 and TRBJ1-5; D call uncertain. The sequencing used PBMCs, collected from a glioma patient whose treatment included an IDH1 peptide vaccine. The CDR3 region is CASSLAPGGLSNQPQHF. The CDR3 DNA reads as TGTGCCAGCAGCTTAGCGCCAGGCGGCCTTAGCAATCAGCCCCAGCATTTT.